This T cell receptor beta chain was observed in a study of blood T cell repertoires in COVID-19. Study at large: COVID-19 samples, acute and convalescent, were from the United States, Italy and Spain. T cells, B-cell-depleted T cells, or PBMCs supplied cDNA or gDNA.

The CDR3 runs 9 residues. Germline lookup yields CDR1 MNHEY and CDR2 SMNVEV (reference sequence). Deletions cut 10 bases from V and 2 bases from J, with 2 bases between. Authors' analysis steps: It was from reference gene primer amplification that nucleated cell counts were estimated. The assay was immunoSEQ multiplex PCR, and TCRdb's table has in-frame clones only and misses some. V, J and clone size derive from that table, while D and trimming were established from the DNA sequence. Among approximately 140,000 clones, 85% to 90% were seen once, and the ten largest hold approximately 8%. The sequence derives from a woman aged 60-70 years with acute or convalescent COVID-19. Source material: peripheral blood. The rearrangement joins TRBV27 to TRBJ2-5, with no clear D. This chain's CDR3 is CATQETQYF. The DNA of the CDR3 is TGTGCCACTCAAGAGACCCAGTACTTC.